The 26 T cell receptor beta chains presented below share a single source sample, sequenced in a study of T cell responses to AZD1222 COVID-19 vaccine. This table comes from immunoSEQ multiplex PCR, and its TCRdb copy is limited to in-frame clones, with some not included. The sample lists some 150,000 clones, 88% occurring once. This specimen consisted of peripheral blood, obtained on day 0 of AZD1222 vaccination. The receptors stem from an adult in good health.

In its sample, this clone was seen a few times. V usage is TRBV11-3 and J usage is TRBJ1-3; D gene uncertain. The germline gives CDR1 SGHNT, CDR2 YENEEA. V gave up 2 bases and J gave up 4 bases, with 12 bases separating them. This CDR3 is built from 15 residues. In DNA, the CDR3 is TGTGCCAGCAGCTTAACCGGGCCAACGGGAAACACCATATATTTT. Translation: CASSLTGPTGNTIYF.

The V gene is TRBV4-1, the J gene TRBJ1-5; D remains ambiguous. The CDR3 is made up of 16 amino acids. Trimming cost V 4 bases and J 1 base, with 14 bases left between them. Germline lookup yields CDR1 MGHRA and CDR2 YSYEKL. CDR3 DNA sequence: TGCGCCAGCAGCCGGTACGGTCCGGGGAGCAATCAGCCCCAGCATTTT. Amino acid sequence: CASSRYGPGSNQPQHF.

V is TRBV6-1 and J is TRBJ2-7, with a possible D match to TRBD2 (5 bases). Germline CDR1 is MNHNS and CDR2 is SASEGT. V lost 2 bases and J lost 4, with 6 bases in between. This CDR3 comprises 12 residues. The CDR3 sequence is CASSERGYEQYF. CDR3 bases: TGTGCCAGCAGTGAAAGAGGGTACGAGCAGTACTTC.

The rearrangement uses TRBV7-9 and TRBJ2-7; perhaps D is TRBD1 or TRBD2 (5 bases each). The V gene lost 5 bases and the J gene lost 0 bases, with 14 bases spanning the gap. The germline gives CDR1 SEHNR, CDR2 FQNEAQ (reference sequence). The CDR3 spans 15 residues. The CDR3 region is CASSHRDGSSYEQYF. The CDR3 DNA is TGTGCCAGCAGCCATCGGGACGGATCCTCCTACGAGCAGTACTTC. Using reference TRBV7-9 and TRBJ2-7 for the parts outside the CDR3, the full variable domain is DTGVSQNPRHKITKRGQNVTFRCDPISEHNRLYWYRQTLGQGPEFLTYFQNEAQLEKSRLLSDRFSAERPKGSFSTLEIQRTEQGDSAMYLCASSHRDGSSYEQYFGPGTRLTVT.

The rearrangement links TRBV2 to TRBJ1-2; D is possibly TRBD1 (5 bases). V gave up 0 bases and J gave up 4 bases, with 15 bases separating them. CDR1 and CDR2 (germline): SNHLY, FYNNEI. The CDR3 spans 16 residues. CDR3 in DNA: TGTGCCAGCAGTGAAGCATCTTCAGGGAACCCCTATGGCTACACCTTC. Amino acid sequence: CASSEASSGNPYGYTF.

V is TRBV27 and J is TRBJ2-6; D uncertain. Trimming removed 4 bases at V and 0 bases at J, with 10 bases between. The CDR3 runs 16 residues. Per germline, CDR1 MNHEY and CDR2 SMNVEV (reference sequence). The CDR3 coding sequence is TGTGCCAGCAGTTCCCCTTATGGCTCTGGGGCCAACGTCCTGACTTTC. Protein product: CASSSPYGSGANVLTF.

The chain is built from TRBV5-6 and TRBJ2-1, with 9 bases matching TRBD2. V lost 4 bases to trimming and J lost 2 bases; unmatched junction nucleotides: 4. The CDR3 has 15 residues. The germline CDR1 and CDR2 sequences are SGHDT and YYEEEE. CDR3 residues: CASSAGLAPYNEQFF. Written as DNA, the CDR3 is TGTGCCAGCAGCGCAGGACTAGCGCCCTACAATGAGCAGTTCTTC.

The V call is TRBV6-5, the J call TRBJ1-6, with D possibly matching TRBD1 (6 bases). Trimming removed 5 bases from V and 13 bases from J, with 21 bases in between. The germline gives CDR1 MNHEY, CDR2 SVGAGI. This CDR3 spans 15 amino acids. The CDR3 is CASSPQGSHTPPLHF. CDR3 nucleotides: TGTGCCAGCAGTCCCCAGGGGAGCCATACGCCCCCCCTCCACTTT.

CDR3 region: CASSYSRQTYGYTF. For the CDR3, the DNA is TGTGCCAGCAGTTACTCCAGACAGACGTATGGCTACACCTTC. This chain connects TRBV6-2 or TRBV6-3 to TRBJ1-2; a possible D gene is TRBD1 (5 bases). Germline CDR1 reads MNHEY; CDR2 reads SVGEGT. The CDR3 covers 14 residues. V lost 0 bases and J lost 5, with 10 bases in between.

The chain recombines TRBV3-1 (or the pseudogene TRBV3-2) with TRBJ1-1; D is perhaps TRBD1 (5 bases). This CDR3 is 14 amino acids long. Trimming removed 4 bases from V and 2 bases from J, with 11 bases in between. CDR1 is LGHDT, CDR2 YNNKEL, per germline (reference sequence). The CDR3 DNA reads TGTGCCAGCAGCCGAATAGACAGTAACACTGAAGCTTTCTTT. Amino acids: CASSRIDSNTEAFF.

This clone has just one count. The chain couples TRBV5-4 to TRBJ2-5; weak D call: TRBD2 (5 bases). CDR1 is SGHNT and CDR2 is YYREEE in the germline V gene (reference sequence). Trimming took off 3 bases at V and 7 bases at J, with 13 bases between the two ends. The CDR3 length is 13 residues. CDR3 sequence (DNA): TGTGCCAGCAGCTCCCGGGGAACACCGACCCAGTACTTC. Protein product: CASSSRGTPTQYF.

This clone has only a few counts. This chain connects TRBV19 to TRBJ1-2; D not resolved. V was cut by 5 bases and J by 5 bases, with 12 bases left in between. Per the germline V gene, CDR1 is LNHDA and CDR2 is SQIVND (reference sequence). The CDR3 is made up of 13 amino acids. This CDR3 reads CASSAGVLYGYTF. CDR3 nucleotides: TGTGCCAGTAGTGCTGGGGTATTGTATGGCTACACCTTC.

The V and J genes are TRBV20-1 and TRBJ1-4; 8 bases match TRBD1. Per the germline V gene, CDR1 is DFQATT and CDR2 is SNEGSKA (reference sequence). V lost 3 bases to trimming and J lost 7 bases; unmatched junction nucleotides: 10. CDR3 size: 15 residues. The CDR3 DNA follows: TGCAGTGCTAGTCCCTTACAGGGGGTAGGTGAAAAACTGTTTTTT. It codes for CSASPLQGVGEKLFF.

This rearrangement joins TRBV28 to TRBJ1-1; TRBD1 is a possible D gene (6 bases). The germline V gene has CDR1 MDHEN and CDR2 SYDVKM. The CDR3 contains 14 residues. V was clipped by 5 bases and J by 4 bases, with 14 bases between them. CDR3 nucleotide sequence: TGTGCCAGCAGTCGGCTCGGAGGGGGCACTGAAGCTTTCTTT. Protein sequence: CASSRLGGGTEAFF.

This sequence joins TRBV5-6 and TRBJ2-3, with D unclear. Germline lookup yields CDR1 SGHDT and CDR2 YYEEEE. CDR3 length: 13 residues. With 5 bases removed from V and 4 bases from J, the gap between germline ends came to 11 bases. Here the CDR3 reads CASRNLGSDTQYF. As DNA, the CDR3 is TGTGCCAGCAGGAATCTTGGGTCAGATACGCAGTATTTT.

Here the CDR3 reads CASSPTGTGSEKLFF. The CDR3 nucleotides are TGTGCCAGCAGCCCAACCGGGACAGGGAGTGAAAAACTGTTTTTT. The gene calls are TRBV9 and TRBJ1-4; 9 bases are a match to TRBD1. CDR3 length equals 15 residues. The germline V gene has CDR1 SGDLS and CDR2 YYNGEE. With 4 bases clipped from V and 7 bases from J, the junction kept 8 bases outside the gene matches. Variable domain in full (rest from reference TRBV9 and TRBJ1-4): DSGVTQTPKHLITATGQRVTLRCSPRSGDLSVYWYQQSLDQGLQFLIQYYNGEERAKGNILERFSAQQFPDLHSELNLSSLELGDSALYFCASSPTGTGSEKLFFGSGTQLSVL.

DNA for the CDR3: TGTGCCAGCAGTGCCCGGGACTCCCTCAATGAGCAGTTCTTC. Translating gives CASSARDSLNEQFF. This sequence joins TRBV6-6 and TRBJ2-1; weak D call: TRBD2 (6 bases). V was shortened by 5 bases and J by 6 bases, with 14 bases between the two germline ends. This CDR3 is 14 amino acids long. The V gene's germline CDR1 is MNHNY and CDR2 SVGAGI (reference sequence).

The gene calls are TRBV12-5 and TRBJ2-2; no definite D call. The V end lost 5 bases, the J end lost 2 bases, and 6 bases lay between the germline ends. In germline, CDR1 is LGHNT, CDR2 FRNRAP. This CDR3 spans 13 amino acids. This CDR3 is CASGPTNTGELFF. As DNA, the CDR3 is TGTGCTAGTGGTCCCACTAACACCGGGGAGCTGTTTTTT.

The rearrangement uses TRBV5-1 and TRBJ2-1; D is tentatively TRBD1 or TRBD2 (5 bases each). This CDR3 has 15 residues. V was cut by 0 bases and J by 8 bases, with 15 bases left in between. Germline V CDR1 and CDR2: SGHRS, YFSETQ. The CDR3 nucleotides read TGCGCCAGCAGCTTGGGAGGGTGGGACGTTGATGAGCAGTTCTTC. Protein product: CASSLGGWDVDEQFF.

This clone occurred once. The J gene is TRBJ1-1, the V gene TRBV6-2 or TRBV6-3; a weak D match, TRBD1 (5 bases). CDR3 length equals 15 residues. V lost 6 bases and J lost 5, with 19 bases in between. Germline values: CDR1 MNHEY, CDR2 SVGEGT. The CDR3 is CASSSNGGSGTEAFF. In nucleotides, the CDR3 is TGTGCCAGCAGCTCCAATGGGGGGTCGGGAACTGAAGCTTTCTTT.

This chain joins TRBV12-3 or TRBV12-4 and TRBJ2-1, with a weak D call TRBD1 (5 bases). The CDR3 is 13 amino acids. V dropped 2 bases and J dropped 4 bases, with 6 bases sitting between them. Here the CDR3 DNA reads TGTGCCAGCAGTTTAAGGGGTTACAATGAGCAGTTCTTC. Translating gives CASSLRGYNEQFF.

The chain is built from TRBV28 and TRBJ2-2, with D possibly matching TRBD1 (6 bases). From germline, CDR1 is MDHEN and CDR2 SYDVKM. There are 16 residues in the CDR3. Trimming took 4 bases from V and 3 from J, leaving 15 bases between them. This chain's CDR3 is CASSSSTGMDTGELFF. Written as DNA, the CDR3 is TGTGCCAGCAGTTCCTCCACAGGGATGGACACCGGGGAGCTGTTTTTT.

This clone has just a few counts. V is TRBV19 and J is TRBJ1-1, with 9 bases fitting TRBD1. This CDR3 spans 16 amino acids. Germline V gene data show CDR1 as LNHDA and CDR2 as SQIVND (reference sequence). The J segment lost 1 base and the V segment lost 6 bases, leaving 9 bases of the junction unmatched. The CDR3 sequence: CASRMTGGPKNTEAFF. In nucleotides, the CDR3 is TGTGCCAGTAGGATGACAGGGGGACCGAAGAACACTGAAGCTTTCTTT.

V usage is TRBV19 and J usage is TRBJ2-2; unclear D gene. The ends were cut back, 2 bases at V and 7 bases at J, with 11 bases in the middle. The CDR3 is made up of 14 amino acids. Germline V lookup: CDR1 LNHDA, CDR2 SQIVND (reference sequence). The CDR3 is CASSIPGGIGELFF. CDR3 nucleotides: TGTGCCAGTAGTATACCGGGCGGAATCGGGGAGCTGTTTTTT.

The gene calls are TRBV29-1 and TRBJ1-5, with TRBD1 as a possible D gene (6 bases). Germline values: CDR1 SQVTM, CDR2 ANQGSEA. CDR3 length equals 13 residues. The V end was cut by 4 bases, the J end by 0 bases, with 7 bases between. The CDR3 DNA follows: TGCAGCGTTGCCAGGGGTAGCAATCAGCCCCAGCATTTT. Its protein is CSVARGSNQPQHF.

The chain combines TRBV6-6 with TRBJ2-2; no definite D call. Germline V CDR1 and CDR2: MNHNY, SVGAGI (reference sequence). The CDR3 extends over 15 amino acids. The germline V and J ends were trimmed by 2 bases and 0 bases, with 7 bases remaining between them. The CDR3 nucleotides are TGTGCCAGCAGTTACCGCTCACCGAACACCGGGGAGCTGTTTTTT. Its translation: CASSYRSPNTGELFF.